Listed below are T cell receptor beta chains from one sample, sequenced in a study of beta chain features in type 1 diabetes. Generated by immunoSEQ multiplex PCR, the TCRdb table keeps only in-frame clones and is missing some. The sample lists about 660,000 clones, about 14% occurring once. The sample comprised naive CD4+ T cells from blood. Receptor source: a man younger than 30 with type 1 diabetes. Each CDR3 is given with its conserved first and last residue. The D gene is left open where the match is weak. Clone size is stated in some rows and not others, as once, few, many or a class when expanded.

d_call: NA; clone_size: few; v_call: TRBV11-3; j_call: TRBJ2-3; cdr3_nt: TGTGCCAGCAGCTTAGTTTCTAAGCAGGCTCGGACAGATACGCAGTATTTT; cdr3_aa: CASSLVSKQARTDTQYF
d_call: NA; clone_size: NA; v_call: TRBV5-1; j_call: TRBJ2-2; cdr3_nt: TGCGCCAGCACGGTAGCGGCGAACACCGGGGAGCTGTTTTTT; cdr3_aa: CASTVAANTGELFF
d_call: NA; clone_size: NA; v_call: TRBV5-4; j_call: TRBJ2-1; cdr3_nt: TGTGCCAGCAGCTCGAAGGACTGGGACAATGAGCAGTTCTTC; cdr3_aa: CASSSKDWDNEQFF
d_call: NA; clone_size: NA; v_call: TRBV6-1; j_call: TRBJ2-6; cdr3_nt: TGTGCCAGCAGTGAACGAGGACGGACTGGGGCCAACGTCCTGACTTTC; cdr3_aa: CASSERGRTGANVLTF
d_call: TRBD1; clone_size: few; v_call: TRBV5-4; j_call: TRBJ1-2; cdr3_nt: TGCGCCAGCAGCCAAGCTGACAGGGACTATGGCTACACCTTC; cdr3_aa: CASSQADRDYGYTF
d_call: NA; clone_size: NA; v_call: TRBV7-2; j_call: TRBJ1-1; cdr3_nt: TGTGCCAGCAGCTTTGCCGGGGAGGTCACTGAAGCTTTCTTT; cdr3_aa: CASSFAGEVTEAFF
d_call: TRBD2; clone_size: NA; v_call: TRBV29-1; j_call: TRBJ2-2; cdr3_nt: TGCAGCGTTGCGCGACTAGCAGCCGGGGAGCTGTTTTTT; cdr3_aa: CSVARLAAGELFF
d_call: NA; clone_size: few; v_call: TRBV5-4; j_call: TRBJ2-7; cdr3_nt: TGTGCCAGCAGTAGTCGGGAGGAGCAGTACTTC; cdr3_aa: CASSSREEQYF
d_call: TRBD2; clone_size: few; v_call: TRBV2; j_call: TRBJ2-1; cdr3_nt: TGTGCCAGCAGCCCCCTAGCGGGGTGGCAGTTCTTC; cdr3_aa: CASSPLAGWQFF
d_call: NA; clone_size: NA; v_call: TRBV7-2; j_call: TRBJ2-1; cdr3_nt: TGTGCCAGCAGCCCCCATGGTGTTCCCTCCTACAATGAGCAGTTCTTC; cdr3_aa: CASSPHGVPSYNEQFF
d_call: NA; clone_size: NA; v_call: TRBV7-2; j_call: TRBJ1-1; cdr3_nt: TGTGCCAGCAGCTTATTCAGGGGTACCCTGACTGAAGCTTTCTTT; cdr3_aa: CASSLFRGTLTEAFF
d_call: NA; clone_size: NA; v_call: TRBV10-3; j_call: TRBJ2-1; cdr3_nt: TGTGCCATCAGGACAGGGGAGGGGCACAATGAGCAGTTCTTC; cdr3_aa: CAIRTGEGHNEQFF